These 20 T cell receptor beta chains were sequenced from one sample in a study of T-cell memory formation after mild COVID-19. A single record per CDR3 protein comes from TCRdb applying MiXCR to the 5' RACE reads. The sample holds approximately 300,000 distinct CDR3 sequences; around a sixth are singletons and the top ten take approximately 20%. The source material was PBMCs or a T cell subset sorted from them (not recorded which). The receptors here all came from a young man who had mild COVID-19 (a few samples of this study predate the infection). Cell type and time point are not known.

This clonotype showed up just a few times. The chain combines TRBV15 with TRBJ2-2; tentatively, D is TRBD2 (6 bases). The V end was cut by 5 bases, the J end by 5 bases, with 15 bases between. CDR3 length equals 15 residues. Germline CDR1 reads LNHNV; CDR2 reads YYDKDF (reference sequence). The CDR3, as DNA: TGTGCCACCAGCCCCTTCGGAGGGCGGACCGGGGAGCTGTTTTTT. This codes for CATSPFGGRTGELFF. The full variable domain, rest sourced from reference TRBV15 and TRBJ2-2, is DAMVIQNPRYQVTQFGKPVTLSCSQTLNHNVMYWYQQKSSQAPKLLFHYYDKDFNNEADTPDNFQSRRPNTSFCFLDIRSPGLGDTAMYLCATSPFGGRTGELFFGEGSRLTVL.

Ten or more counts support this clonotype. CDR3 region: CASSRPPGGGADTQYF. The CDR3 DNA sequence: TGTGCCAGCAGTCGACCCCCGGGCGGGGGGGCAGATACGCAGTATTTT. J is TRBJ2-3 and V is TRBV6-2 or TRBV6-3; 9 bases align to TRBD2. Germline V gives CDR1 MNHEY, CDR2 SVGEGT. CDR3 length: 16 amino acids. V gave up 5 bases and J gave up 4 bases; unmatched junction bases: 10.

The sample holds a few counts of this clonotype. V usage is TRBV6-2 or TRBV6-3 and J usage is TRBJ2-3, with TRBD2 matching 10 bases. The germline V gene encodes CDR1 MNHEY and CDR2 SVGEGT. The CDR3 sequence is 16 residues long. The V gene end was trimmed by 5 bases and the J gene end by 3 bases; junction bases not matched to a gene: 8. DNA for the CDR3: TGTGCCAGCAGTACCAACGGACTAGCGGCAACAGATACGCAGTATTTT. Translating gives CASSTNGLAATDTQYF.

This clonotype was seen a handful of times. The CDR3 DNA follows: TGTGCCAGCAGCTTTTTGGACAGGGAAGCTTTCTTT. Translating it yields CASSFLDREAFF. The genes are TRBV7-8 and TRBJ1-1; TRBD1 matches at 7 bases. V lost 3 bases, J lost 8 bases, and 3 bases stayed unmatched. This CDR3 has 12 amino acids. Germline assignment: CDR1 SGHVS and CDR2 FQNEAQ.

The gene calls are TRBV6-5 and TRBJ2-1; 13 nucleotides line up with TRBD2. From germline, CDR1 is MNHEY and CDR2 SVGAGI. J lost 9 bases, V lost 6 bases, and 8 bases had no gene match. The CDR3 has 15 amino acids. The CDR3 DNA is TGTGCCAGCAGCCGGACTAGCGGGGGTCATAGTGAGCAGTTCTTC. It codes for CASSRTSGGHSEQFF.

This clonotype was found a few times. The chain recombines TRBV5-5 with TRBJ2-5; 8 positions agree with TRBD2. V gave up 2 bases and J gave up 5 bases; unmatched junction bases: 5. The CDR3 is 14 amino acids. CDR1 is SGHKS, CDR2 YYEKEE, per germline (reference sequence). The CDR3 nucleotides read TGTGCCAGCAGCTTAAGCGGGGGCACGGAGACCCAGTACTTC. Protein product: CASSLSGGTETQYF.

The chain has TRBV6-2 or TRBV6-3 and TRBJ1-5; D might be TRBD1 (5 bases). The CDR3 runs 14 residues. Germline V gives CDR1 MNHEY, CDR2 SVGEGT. V was trimmed by 8 bases and J by 3 bases, leaving 14 bases between them. The CDR3, as DNA: TGTGCCAGCTCCAGGGCACAGGACAATCAGCCCCAGCATTTT. As protein: CASSRAQDNQPQHF.

V usage is TRBV6-2 or TRBV6-3 and J usage is TRBJ2-5; the D gene is possibly TRBD2 (6 bases). CDR3 length: 12 amino acids. CDR1 and CDR2 (germline): MNHEY, SVGEGT. With 2 bases removed from V and 5 bases from J, the gap between germline ends came to 6 bases. Written as DNA, the CDR3 is TGTGCCAGCAGTTACCGGGAGGAGACCCAGTACTTC. Residues: CASSYREETQYF.

This clonotype has just a few counts. The chain recombines TRBV6-2 or TRBV6-3 with TRBJ2-1; D remains ambiguous. This CDR3 is built from 11 residues. The V end was cut by 10 bases, the J end by 9 bases, with 13 bases between. Germline CDR1 reads MNHEY; CDR2 reads SVGEGT. The CDR3 spells CATSLGIEQFF. The CDR3 DNA follows: TGTGCCACCTCCCTGGGAATTGAGCAGTTCTTC.

The V call is TRBV24-1, the J call TRBJ2-7; no firm D call. Per germline, CDR1 KGHDR and CDR2 SFDVKD. V was shortened by 5 bases and J by 4 bases, with 5 bases between the two germline ends. The CDR3 contains 11 residues. The CDR3 is CATSGGYEQYF. CDR3 DNA: TGTGCCACCAGTGGGGGTTACGAGCAGTACTTC.

The sample holds many counts of this clonotype. This rearrangement joins TRBV28 to TRBJ1-2; TRBD1 matches 11 bases. Germline CDR1 is MDHEN and CDR2 is SYDVKM. There are 14 residues in the CDR3. The V and J ends lost 5 bases and 8 bases, in that order; junction bases with no gene match: 7. CDR3 amino acids: CASSAPGQGGGYTF. The CDR3 DNA follows: TGTGCCAGCAGTGCCCCGGGACAGGGGGGAGGCTACACCTTC.

This clonotype was recorded a few times. The chain links TRBV6-5 to TRBJ2-7; no reliable D call. Looked up from germline, CDR1 is MNHEY and CDR2 is SVGAGI. CDR3 length: 13 residues. Trimming cost V 0 bases and J 6 bases, with 9 bases left between them. The CDR3 loop reads CASSYSTGSEQYF. The CDR3 DNA sequence: TGTGCCAGCAGTTACTCGACTGGGTCCGAGCAGTACTTC.

The chain couples TRBV19 to TRBJ2-1; D is perhaps TRBD1 (5 bases). Trimming stripped 4 bases from V and 4 bases from J, with 8 bases between. In germline, CDR1 is LNHDA, CDR2 SQIVND (reference sequence). The CDR3 loop spans 13 amino acids. The CDR3 loop is CASSTTEYNEQFF. CDR3 bases: TGTGCCAGTAGTACGACAGAATACAATGAGCAGTTCTTC.

This chain connects TRBV20-1 to TRBJ2-7, with D perhaps matching TRBD2 (6 bases). Trimming stripped 1 base from V and 3 bases from J, with 10 bases between. This CDR3 has 13 residues. The V gene's germline CDR1 is DFQATT and CDR2 SNEGSKA (reference sequence). CDR3 sequence reads: CSARAGGLYEQYF. The CDR3, as DNA: TGCAGTGCTAGAGCCGGGGGACTCTACGAGCAGTACTTC.

The V call is TRBV11-2, the J call TRBJ2-2; 8 nucleotides align to TRBD2. The CDR3 consists of 16 residues. Germline values: CDR1 SGHAT, CDR2 FQNNGV. V was clipped by 2 bases and J by 6 bases; unmatched bases: 8. The CDR3 region has the DNA TGTGCCAGCAGCTTACACCCGGGGGGGCAATCCGGGGAGCTGTTTTTT. It encodes CASSLHPGGQSGELFF.

In this sample, this clonotype turned up many times. The chain couples TRBV4-3 to TRBJ1-6, with D tentatively TRBD1 (5 bases). CDR1 is LGHNA and CDR2 is YSLEER in the germline V gene. V lost 4 bases, J lost 10 bases, and 23 bases lay in between. The CDR3 totals 17 residues. In DNA form, the CDR3 reads TGCGCCAGCAGCCTGGATTGGGGGAATGACAAGTGGTCACCCCTCCACTTT. Protein: CASSLDWGNDKWSPLHF.

The genes are TRBV7-9 and TRBJ1-1, with D possibly being TRBD1 (6 bases). CDR1 is SEHNR, CDR2 FQNEAQ, per germline (reference sequence). Trimming shortened V by 5 bases and J by 1 base, and 11 bases separated the two germline ends. The CDR3 runs to 14 residues. CDR3 amino acids: CASSRYRENTEAFF. The CDR3 coding sequence is TGTGCCAGCAGCCGATACAGGGAGAACACTGAAGCTTTCTTT.

The J gene is TRBJ2-1, the V gene TRBV15; 8 bases are a match to TRBD1. The trim removed 0 bases at V and 12 bases at J, leaving 10 bases unmatched. Germline assignment: CDR1 LNHNV and CDR2 YYDKDF (reference sequence). The CDR3 is made up of 15 amino acids. CDR3 sequence (DNA): TGTGCCACCAGCAGAGACCGGGACAGGCCTGTCTTGCAGTTCTTC. Translated: CATSRDRDRPVLQFF. The whole variable domain, remainder taken from reference TRBV15 and TRBJ2-1, is DAMVIQNPRYQVTQFGKPVTLSCSQTLNHNVMYWYQQKSSQAPKLLFHYYDKDFNNEADTPDNFQSRRPNTSFCFLDIRSPGLGDTAMYLCATSRDRDRPVLQFFGPGTRLTVL.

The chain recombines TRBV24-1 with TRBJ2-3; D is undetermined. The CDR3 loop spans 13 amino acids. V gave up 0 bases and J gave up 7 bases, with 7 bases separating them. The germline V gene has CDR1 KGHDR and CDR2 SFDVKD. CDR3 sequence reads: CATSDLADYTQYF. CDR3 nucleotide sequence: TGTGCCACCAGTGATTTGGCCGACTATACGCAGTATTTT.

The rearrangement uses TRBV15 and TRBJ1-1; D is unclear. There are 17 residues in the CDR3. The V end was cut by 0 bases, the J end by 0 bases, with 14 bases between. Germline V lookup: CDR1 LNHNV, CDR2 YYDKDF (reference sequence). In nucleotides, the CDR3 is TGTGCCACCAGCAGAGATTCTTCGACCGCTTTGAACACTGAAGCTTTCTTT. Its protein is CATSRDSSTALNTEAFF.